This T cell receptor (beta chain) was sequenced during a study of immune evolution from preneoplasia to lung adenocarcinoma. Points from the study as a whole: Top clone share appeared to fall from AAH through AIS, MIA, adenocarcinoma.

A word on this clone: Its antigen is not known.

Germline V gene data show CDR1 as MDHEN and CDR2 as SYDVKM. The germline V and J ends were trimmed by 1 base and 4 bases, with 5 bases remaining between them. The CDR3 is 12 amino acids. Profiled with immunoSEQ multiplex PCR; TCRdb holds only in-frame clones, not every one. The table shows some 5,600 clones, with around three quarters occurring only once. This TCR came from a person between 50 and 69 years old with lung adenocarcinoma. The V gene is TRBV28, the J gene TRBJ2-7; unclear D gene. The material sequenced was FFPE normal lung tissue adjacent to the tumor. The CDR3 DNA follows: TGTGCCAGCAGTTTATCTCGGTACGAGCAGTACTTC. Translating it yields CASSLSRYEQYF.